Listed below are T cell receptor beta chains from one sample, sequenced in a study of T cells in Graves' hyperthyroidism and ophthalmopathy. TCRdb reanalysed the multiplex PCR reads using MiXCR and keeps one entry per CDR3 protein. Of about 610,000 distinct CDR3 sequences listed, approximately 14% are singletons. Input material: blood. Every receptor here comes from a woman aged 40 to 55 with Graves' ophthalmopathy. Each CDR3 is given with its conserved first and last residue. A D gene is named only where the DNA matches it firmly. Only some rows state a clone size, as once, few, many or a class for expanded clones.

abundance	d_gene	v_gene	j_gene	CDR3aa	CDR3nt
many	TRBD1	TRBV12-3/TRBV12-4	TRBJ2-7	CASSPGGGEQYF	TGTGCCAGCAGTCCAGGGGGCGGCGAGCAGTACTTC
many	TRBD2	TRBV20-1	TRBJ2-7	CSAKTSGSSYEQYF	TGCAGTGCAAAGACTAGCGGGAGCTCCTACGAGCAGTACTTC
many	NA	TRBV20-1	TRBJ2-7	CSASGSPSDEQYF	TGCAGTGCTAGCGGGAGCCCCTCTGACGAGCAGTACTTC
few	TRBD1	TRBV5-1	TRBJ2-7	CASGQDRFYEQYF	TGCGCCAGCGGTCAGGACAGGTTCTACGAGCAGTACTTC
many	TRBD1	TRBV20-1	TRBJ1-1	CSARPRTGIVLNTEAFF	TGCAGTGCTCGCCCTCGGACAGGGATTGTGTTGAACACTGAAGCTTTCTTT
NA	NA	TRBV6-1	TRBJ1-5	CASSDGRKVSNQPQHF	TGTGCCAGCAGTGACGGCCGTAAGGTTAGCAATCAGCCCCAGCATTTT
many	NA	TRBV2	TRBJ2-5	CASSEKLRGETQYF	TGTGCCAGCAGTGAAAAACTACGAGGGGAGACCCAGTACTTC
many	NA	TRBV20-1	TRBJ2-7	CSARLVSSYEQYF	TGCAGTGCTAGACTCGTCAGCTCCTACGAGCAGTACTTC
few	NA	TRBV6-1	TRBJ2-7	CANQRGRGSEEQYF	TGTGCCAACCAGAGGGGGCGGGGATCAGAGGAGCAGTACTTC
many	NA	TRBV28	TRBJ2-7	CASSLTGVGDEQYF	TGTGCCAGCAGTTTGACTGGGGTCGGCGACGAGCAGTACTTC
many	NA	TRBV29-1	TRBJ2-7	CSVELQQGDPYEQYF	TGCAGCGTTGAATTACAACAGGGAGATCCCTACGAGCAGTACTTC
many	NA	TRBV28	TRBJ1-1	CASSIDSYTEAFF	TGTGCCAGCAGTATTGACAGTTACACTGAAGCTTTCTTT
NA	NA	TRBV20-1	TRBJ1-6	CSGTAHNSPLHF	TGCAGTGGGACAGCCCATAATTCACCCCTCCACTTT
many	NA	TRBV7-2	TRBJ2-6	CASSLGAFGQAAGANVLTF	TGTGCCAGCAGCTTAGGCGCTTTTGGCCAGGCCGCTGGGGCCAACGTCCTGACTTTC
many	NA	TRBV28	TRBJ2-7	CASSPSAEQYF	TGTGCCAGCAGTCCTTCAGCGGAGCAGTACTTC
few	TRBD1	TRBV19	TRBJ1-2	CASTRQGLYYGYTF	TGTGCCAGTACACGACAGGGGCTGTACTATGGCTACACCTTC
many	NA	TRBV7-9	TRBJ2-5	CASSQDSEETQYF	TGTGCCAGCAGCCAGGACAGCGAAGAGACCCAGTACTTC
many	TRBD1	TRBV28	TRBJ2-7	CASSLTGGPSYEQYF	TGTGCCAGCAGTCTCACAGGGGGCCCCTCCTACGAGCAGTACTTC
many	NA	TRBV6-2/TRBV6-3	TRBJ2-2	CASSWVGGHTGELFF	TGTGCCAGCAGTTGGGTCGGGGGACACACCGGGGAGCTGTTTTTT
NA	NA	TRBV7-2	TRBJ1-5	CASSLAPGGSGQPQHF	TGTGCCAGCAGCTTAGCTCCGGGGGGCTCCGGACAGCCCCAGCATTTT
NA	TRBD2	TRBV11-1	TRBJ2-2	CASSLSVGLAGFTGELFF	TGTGCCAGCAGCTTATCGGTGGGACTAGCGGGATTCACCGGGGAGCTGTTTTTT
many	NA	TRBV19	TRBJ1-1	CASSIAVSAFF	TGTGCCAGTAGTATCGCAGTTTCTGCTTTCTTT
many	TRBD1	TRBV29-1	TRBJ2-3	CSVPLDRGLYTQYF	TGCAGCGTTCCATTGGACAGGGGGCTCTATACGCAGTATTTT
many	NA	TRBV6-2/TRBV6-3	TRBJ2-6	CASRGSGANVLTF	TGTGCCAGCAGGGGGTCAGGGGCCAACGTCCTGACTTTC
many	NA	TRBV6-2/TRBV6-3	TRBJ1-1	CASSRVQGLDTEAFF	TGTGCCAGCAGCCGTGTTCAGGGCCTGGACACTGAAGCTTTCTTT
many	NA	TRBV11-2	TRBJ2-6	CASSSTVFSGANVLTF	TGTGCCAGCAGCTCAACCGTGTTCTCTGGGGCCAACGTCCTGACTTTC
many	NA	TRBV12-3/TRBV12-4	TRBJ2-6	CASSLGVGSGANVLTF	TGTGCCAGCAGTTTAGGGGTGGGCTCTGGGGCCAACGTCCTGACTTTC
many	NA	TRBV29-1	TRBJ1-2	CSVVGQIYGYTF	TGCAGCGTTGTCGGGCAGATTTATGGCTACACCTTC
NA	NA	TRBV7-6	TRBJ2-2	CASSFRAGANTGELFF	TGTGCCAGCAGCTTCAGGGCCGGAGCGAACACCGGGGAGCTGTTTTTT
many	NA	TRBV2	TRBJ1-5	CASRLMGFQPQHF	TGTGCCAGCAGGCTTATGGGGTTTCAGCCCCAGCATTTT
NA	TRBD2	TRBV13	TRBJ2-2	CASSLIGTSGIGELFF	TGTGCCAGCAGCTTAATCGGGACTAGCGGGATCGGGGAGCTGTTTTTT
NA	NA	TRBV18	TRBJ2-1	CASSPQGEGNEQFF	TGTGCCAGCTCACCACAGGGGGAGGGGAATGAGCAGTTCTTC
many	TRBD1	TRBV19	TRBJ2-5	CASRQGAGETQYF	TGTGCCAGTCGCCAGGGGGCTGGAGAGACCCAGTACTTC